A single sample gave rise to the 21 T cell receptor beta chains below, sequenced in a study of early T cells in non-severe SARS-CoV-2 infection. MiXCR, applied by TCRdb to the 5' RACE reads, yields one record per CDR3 protein. The sample holds about 44,000 distinct CDR3 sequences; 20% to 25% are singletons and the top ten take 4.5% to 5%. The sample in question was whole blood, obtained at baseline. These receptors were taken from an adult who was a healthcare worker with PCR-confirmed SARS-CoV-2 infection or an uninfected control (not recorded which).

The V and J genes are TRBV7-9 and TRBJ1-2; D gene unclear. Germline values: CDR1 SEHNR, CDR2 FQNEAQ (reference sequence). V lost 3 bases, J lost 5 bases, and 4 bases lay in between. CDR3 length: 11 amino acids. The CDR3 reads CASSFEYGYTF. The CDR3 DNA follows: TGTGCCAGCAGCTTCGAGTATGGCTACACCTTC.

This clonotype was detected ten times or more. The chain joins TRBV27 to TRBJ2-1, with D hard to call. This CDR3 comprises 14 residues. Trimming left V 5 bases short and J 0 bases short, with 8 bases between. Germline loops: CDR1 MNHEY, CDR2 SMNVEV (reference sequence). The CDR3 DNA follows: TGTGCCAGCAGTCCGATAAGCTCCTACAATGAGCAGTTCTTC. It translates to CASSPISSYNEQFF.

This clonotype was observed a single time. This chain joins TRBV11-2 and TRBJ2-7; TRBD1 agrees at 9 bases. This CDR3 region has 16 residues. V lost 5 bases to trimming and J lost 3 bases; unmatched junction nucleotides: 11. In germline, CDR1 is SGHAT, CDR2 FQNNGV. The CDR3 reads CASSAAGDRVSYEQYF. CDR3 in DNA: TGTGCCAGCAGCGCAGCCGGGGACAGGGTAAGCTACGAGCAGTACTTC. Full variable domain (outside the CDR3, taken from reference TRBV11-2 and TRBJ2-7): EAGVAQSPRYKIIEKRQSVAFWCNPISGHATLYWYQQILGQGPKLLIQFQNNGVVDDSQLPKDRFSAERLKGVDSTLKIQPAKLEDSAVYLCASSAAGDRVSYEQYFGPGTRLTVT.

This clonotype has only a few counts. V and J are TRBV7-2 and TRBJ2-7; TRBD2 matches at 13 bases. The length of the CDR3 is 17 residues. Germline V gene data show CDR1 as SGHTA and CDR2 as FQGNSA. Losses at the gene ends were 1 base for V and 2 bases for J; bases not matched to a gene: 5. The CDR3 region is CASSLVRTSGGPYEQYF. Here the CDR3 DNA reads TGTGCCAGCAGCTTAGTGCGGACTAGCGGGGGACCCTACGAGCAGTACTTC.

The rearrangement uses TRBV7-9 and TRBJ1-4; 10 nucleotides line up with TRBD1. Trimming at V came to 5 bases and at J to 7 bases, leaving 7 bases not matched to a gene. There are 15 residues in the CDR3. CDR1 SEHNR and CDR2 FQNEAQ come from the germline V gene (reference sequence). The CDR3 sequence: CASSMPGQGSEKLFF. The CDR3 DNA is TGTGCCAGCAGCATGCCGGGACAGGGGAGTGAAAAACTGTTTTTT. The whole variable domain, filled in from reference TRBV7-9 and TRBJ1-4, reads DTGVSQNPRHKITKRGQNVTFRCDPISEHNRLYWYRQTLGQGPEFLTYFQNEAQLEKSRLLSDRFSAERPKGSFSTLEIQRTEQGDSAMYLCASSMPGQGSEKLFFGSGTQLSVL.

This clonotype has only a few counts. The chain links TRBV20-1 to TRBJ2-5, with TRBD1 matching 7 bases. Trimming cost V 5 bases and J 5 bases; bases outside gene matches: 8. This CDR3 spans 13 amino acids. Germline V gene sequence: CDR1 DFQATT, CDR2 SNEGSKA (reference sequence). CDR3 sequence (DNA): TGCAGTGCTCCCCAGGGGGAAGGGGAGACCCAGTACTTC. It is translated as CSAPQGEGETQYF.

This clonotype has more than one count but fewer than ten. V is TRBV11-1 and J is TRBJ2-7; D could derive from TRBD1 or TRBD2 (5 bases each). Germline V gene data show CDR1 as SGHAT and CDR2 as FQDESV (reference sequence). V was pared by 1 base and J by 10 bases, with 8 bases between. This CDR3 contains 11 residues. Here the CDR3 reads CASSLGGDQYF. For the CDR3, the DNA is TGTGCCAGCAGCTTAGGAGGGGACCAGTACTTC. Filled out from reference TRBV11-1 and TRBJ2-7, the complete variable domain reads EAEVAQSPRYKITEKSQAVAFWCDPISGHATLYWYRQILGQGPELLVQFQDESVVDDSQLPKDRFSAERLKGVDSTLKIQPAELGDSAMYLCASSLGGDQYFGPGTRLTVT.

This clonotype was seen a few times. V gene TRBV20-1 combines with J gene TRBJ2-7; D gene ambiguous. The length of the CDR3 is 16 residues. Germline values: CDR1 DFQATT, CDR2 SNEGSKA (reference sequence). Trimming pared 1 base from V and 3 bases from J, leaving 19 bases between. The CDR3 sequence is CSARVRGRTKGYEQYF. In DNA, the CDR3 is TGCAGTGCTAGAGTTCGTGGTAGAACTAAGGGCTACGAGCAGTACTTC.

This clonotype was picked up a small number of times. The chain uses TRBV10-3 and TRBJ2-3; a weak D match, TRBD1 (6 bases). V was pared by 0 bases and J by 8 bases, with 12 bases between. CDR1 and CDR2 from the germline V gene are ENHRY and SYGVKD. The CDR3 runs 14 residues. The CDR3 DNA is TGTGCCATCAGTGAGTCGATGGGACACCTTACGCAGTATTTT. Translated: CAISESMGHLTQYF.

This clonotype was observed a few times. The J gene is TRBJ2-5, the V gene TRBV29-1; 7 nucleotides match TRBD1. Losses at the gene ends were 6 bases for V and 5 bases for J; bases not matched to a gene: 6. There are 12 residues in the CDR3. The germline V gene has CDR1 SQVTM and CDR2 ANQGSEA. DNA for the CDR3: TGCAGCGTAGCCGGGACAGCGGAGACCCAGTACTTC. This sequence encodes CSVAGTAETQYF.

This clonotype was counted a few times. The chain has TRBV10-3 and TRBJ1-2; a weak D match, TRBD1 (5 bases). The V end was cut by 4 bases, the J end by 8 bases, with 14 bases between. This CDR3 region has 13 residues. CDR1 is ENHRY, CDR2 SYGVKD, per germline. Here the CDR3 reads CAISALGDDGYTF. The CDR3, as DNA: TGTGCCATCAGTGCGCTGGGGGACGACGGCTACACCTTC.

The rearrangement joins TRBV12-3 or TRBV12-4 to TRBJ1-2; 7 bases are shared with TRBD1. The CDR3 loop spans 13 amino acids. Trimming at V came to 7 bases and at J to 2 bases, leaving 4 bases not matched to a gene. The CDR3 DNA follows: TGTGCCAGCATCCCGACAGGGAACTATGGCTACACCTTC. Protein product: CASIPTGNYGYTF.

The sample holds a few counts of this clonotype. This sequence joins TRBV25-1 and TRBJ2-7, with 7 bases matching TRBD2. Germline V gene lookup returns CDR1 MGHDK and CDR2 SYGVNS. J lost 4 bases, V lost 2 bases, and 5 bases had no gene match. There are 14 residues in the CDR3. The CDR3 protein is CASSEPTRGYEQYF. DNA of the CDR3: TGTGCCAGCAGTGAACCGACGCGGGGGTACGAGCAGTACTTC.

This clonotype has ten or more counts. V gene TRBV14 combines with J gene TRBJ2-5; D is uncertain. V lost 4 bases to trimming and J lost 5 bases, with 14 bases between them. Germline CDR1 and CDR2: SGHDN and FVKESK. CDR3 size: 14 residues. CDR3 DNA: TGTGCCAGCAGCCTGTTAGATGGGGTTGAGACCCAGTACTTC. It codes for CASSLLDGVETQYF.

V and J are TRBV5-1 and TRBJ2-3; 9 bases are shared with TRBD1. In germline, CDR1 is SGHRS, CDR2 YFSETQ. V lost 4 bases and J lost 3; bases outside the gene matches: 3. There are 14 residues in the CDR3. As DNA, the CDR3 is TGCGCCAGCAGCAAGGGACAGGGTACAGATACGCAGTATTTT. Translating it yields CASSKGQGTDTQYF.

The V gene is TRBV6-5, the J gene TRBJ2-7; 8 nucleotides line up with TRBD1. This CDR3 has 13 residues. Looked up from germline, CDR1 is MNHEY and CDR2 is SVGAGI. After removal of 6 bases from V and 3 bases from J, the junction contained 4 bases not matched to a gene. In nucleotides, the CDR3 is TGTGCCAGCAGCCCGGACAGGGACTACGAGCAGTACTTC. Protein product: CASSPDRDYEQYF.

The chain links TRBV6-2 or TRBV6-3 to TRBJ1-1; D ambiguous. Germline V gene sequence: CDR1 MNHEY, CDR2 SVGEGT. CDR3 length: 13 residues. With 2 bases removed from V and 6 bases from J, the gap between germline ends came to 10 bases. The chain's CDR3 is CASSYEQPAEAFF. CDR3 in DNA: TGTGCCAGCAGTTACGAACAACCAGCTGAAGCTTTCTTT.

This clonotype was found a few times. The chain joins TRBV30 to TRBJ2-4, with 7 bases aligning to TRBD2. V dropped 0 bases and J dropped 2; count of bases not matched to a gene: 13. The CDR3 is 18 amino acids. Germline-derived CDR1 and CDR2 are GTSNPN and SVGIG (reference sequence). The CDR3 DNA reads as TGTGCCTGGAGTGTAAGCGCCGCTCGAGCGGGGACCAAAAACATTCAGTACTTC. Its translation: CAWSVSAARAGTKNIQYF.

The chain carries TRBV29-1 and TRBJ2-2; D is unresolved. This CDR3 contains 14 residues. Germline V gene sequence: CDR1 SQVTM, CDR2 ANQGSEA. The V end lost 4 bases, the J end lost 7 bases, and 16 bases lay between the germline ends. The CDR3 region has the DNA TGCAGCGTTGCGTTCCAGACTTCGGGCGGGGAGCTGTTTTTT. Its translation: CSVAFQTSGGELFF.

Here the CDR3 reads CASSVDGRVYGYTF. The CDR3 DNA is TGTGCCAGCAGCGTAGATGGCAGAGTCTATGGCTACACCTTC. The rearrangement joins TRBV9 to TRBJ1-2; D is undetermined. Deletions cut 0 bases from V and 4 bases from J, with 10 bases between. The CDR3 sequence is 14 residues long. The V gene's germline CDR1 is SGDLS and CDR2 YYNGEE.

V and J are TRBV29-1 and TRBJ2-1; no clear D. The V end lost 4 bases, the J end lost 0 bases, and 7 bases lay between the germline ends. The germline CDR1 and CDR2 sequences are SQVTM and ANQGSEA. The CDR3 length is 13 residues. The CDR3 coding sequence is TGCAGCGTTGCTCCTAGCTCCTACAATGAGCAGTTCTTC. Encoded protein: CSVAPSSYNEQFF.